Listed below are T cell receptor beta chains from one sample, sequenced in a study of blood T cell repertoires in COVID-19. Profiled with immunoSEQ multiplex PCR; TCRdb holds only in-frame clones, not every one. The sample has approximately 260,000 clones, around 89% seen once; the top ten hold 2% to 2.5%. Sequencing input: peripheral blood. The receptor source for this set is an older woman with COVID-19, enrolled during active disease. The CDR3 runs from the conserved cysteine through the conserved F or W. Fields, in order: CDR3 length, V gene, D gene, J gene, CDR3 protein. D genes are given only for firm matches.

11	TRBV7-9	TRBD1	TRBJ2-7	CAGQGANEQYF
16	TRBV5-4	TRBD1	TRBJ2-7	CASSPDLDRAFHEQYF
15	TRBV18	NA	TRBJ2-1	CASSPWHGVDNEQFF
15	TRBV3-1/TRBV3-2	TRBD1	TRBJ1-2	CASSSRQGPGYGYTF
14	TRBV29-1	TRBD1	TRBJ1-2	CSVGIQGAINGYTF
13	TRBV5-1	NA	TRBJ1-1	CASKEDGDTEAFF
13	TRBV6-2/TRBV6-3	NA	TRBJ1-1	CASSYVNVKEAFF
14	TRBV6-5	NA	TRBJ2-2	CASQFGLEAGELFF
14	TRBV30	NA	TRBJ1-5	CAWSPGVGNQPQHF
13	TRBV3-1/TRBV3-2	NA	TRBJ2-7	CASSRRGGYEQYF
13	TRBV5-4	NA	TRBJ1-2	CASSLASAIVHTF
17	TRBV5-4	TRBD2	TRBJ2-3	CASSPPGLAGGLDTQYF
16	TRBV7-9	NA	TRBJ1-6	CASGLYSSSYNSPLHF
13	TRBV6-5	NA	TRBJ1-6	CASSSPGNSPLHF
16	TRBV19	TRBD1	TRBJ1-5	CASSILGQGSRQPQHF
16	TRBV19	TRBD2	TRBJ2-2	CASSTSGGLNTGELFF
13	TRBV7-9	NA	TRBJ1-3	CASSPLPGNTIYF
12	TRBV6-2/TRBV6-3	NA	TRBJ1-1	CASSYPAPGAFF
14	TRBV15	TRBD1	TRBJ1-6	CATSRAGQGRPLHF
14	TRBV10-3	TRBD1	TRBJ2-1	CATTRDRELNEQFF
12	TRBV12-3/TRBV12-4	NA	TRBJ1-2	CASSLDGYGYTF